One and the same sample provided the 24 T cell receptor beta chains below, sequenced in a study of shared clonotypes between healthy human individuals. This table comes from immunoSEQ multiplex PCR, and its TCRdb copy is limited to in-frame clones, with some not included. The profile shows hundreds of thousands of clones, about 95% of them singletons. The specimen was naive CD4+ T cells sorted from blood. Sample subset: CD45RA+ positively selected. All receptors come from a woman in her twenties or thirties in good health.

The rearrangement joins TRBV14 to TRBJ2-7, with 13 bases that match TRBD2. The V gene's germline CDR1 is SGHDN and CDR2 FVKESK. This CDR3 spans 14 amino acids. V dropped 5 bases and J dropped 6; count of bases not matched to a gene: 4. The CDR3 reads CASSKRTSGSEQYF. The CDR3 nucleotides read TGTGCCAGCAGCAAAAGGACTAGCGGGAGCGAGCAGTACTTC.

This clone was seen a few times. This CDR3 reads CASSYSMPGLQYEQYF. The CDR3 DNA follows: TGTGCCAGCAGTTACTCGATGCCTGGACTTCAATACGAGCAGTACTTC. The chain carries TRBV6-5 and TRBJ2-7; tentative D call: TRBD2 (5 bases). The CDR3 is made up of 16 amino acids. V dropped 0 bases and J dropped 4 bases, with 16 bases sitting between them. CDR1 MNHEY and CDR2 SVGAGI come from the germline V gene.

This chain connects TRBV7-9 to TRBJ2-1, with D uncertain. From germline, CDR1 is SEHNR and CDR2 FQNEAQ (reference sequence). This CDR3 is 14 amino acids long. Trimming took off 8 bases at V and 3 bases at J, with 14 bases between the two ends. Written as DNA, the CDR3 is TGTGCCAGCGGATCCCAACTTGGCTACAATGAGCAGTTCTTC. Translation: CASGSQLGYNEQFF.

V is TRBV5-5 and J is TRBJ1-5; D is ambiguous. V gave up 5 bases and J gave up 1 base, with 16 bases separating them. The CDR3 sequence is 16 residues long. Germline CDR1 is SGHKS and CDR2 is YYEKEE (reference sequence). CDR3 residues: CASRRTEDGSNQPQHF. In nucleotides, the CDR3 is TGTGCCAGCAGACGTACAGAGGATGGAAGCAATCAGCCCCAGCATTTT.

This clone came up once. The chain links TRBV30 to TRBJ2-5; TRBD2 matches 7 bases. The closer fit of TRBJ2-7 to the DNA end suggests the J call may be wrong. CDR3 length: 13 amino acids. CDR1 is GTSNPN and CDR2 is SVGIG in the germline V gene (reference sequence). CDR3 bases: TGTGCCTGGACGCGCGGGAGATCTTACGAGCAGTACTTC. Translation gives CAWTRGRSYEQYF.

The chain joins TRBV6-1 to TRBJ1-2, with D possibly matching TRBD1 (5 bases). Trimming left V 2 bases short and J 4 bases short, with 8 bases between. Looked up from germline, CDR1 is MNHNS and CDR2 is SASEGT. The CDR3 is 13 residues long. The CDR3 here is CASSERGGYGYTF. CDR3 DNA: TGTGCCAGCAGTGAACGGGGCGGCTATGGCTACACCTTC.

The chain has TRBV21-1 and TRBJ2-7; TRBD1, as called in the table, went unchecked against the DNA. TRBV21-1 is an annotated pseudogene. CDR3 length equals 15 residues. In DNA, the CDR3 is TGTGCCAGCAGCAATCGGACAGTTCTCTCCTACGAGCAGTACTTC. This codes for CASSNRTVLSYEQYF.

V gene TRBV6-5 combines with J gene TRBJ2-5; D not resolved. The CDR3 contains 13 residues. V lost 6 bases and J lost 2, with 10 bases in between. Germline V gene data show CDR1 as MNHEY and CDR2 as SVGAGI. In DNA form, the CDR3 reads TGTGCCAGCAGCAGCCAGTCTCAAGAGACCCAGTACTTC. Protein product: CASSSQSQETQYF.

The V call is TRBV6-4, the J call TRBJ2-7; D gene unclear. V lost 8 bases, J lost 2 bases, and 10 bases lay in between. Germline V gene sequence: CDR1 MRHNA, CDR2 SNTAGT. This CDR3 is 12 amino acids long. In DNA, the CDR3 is TGTGCCAGCCCTAACAGCACCTACGAGCAGTACTTC. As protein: CASPNSTYEQYF.

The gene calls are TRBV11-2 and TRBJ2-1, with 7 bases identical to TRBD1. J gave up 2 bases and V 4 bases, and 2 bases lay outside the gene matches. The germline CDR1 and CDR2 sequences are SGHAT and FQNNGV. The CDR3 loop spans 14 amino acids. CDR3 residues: CASSSGQAYNEQFF. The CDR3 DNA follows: TGTGCCAGCAGCTCCGGACAGGCCTACAATGAGCAGTTCTTC.

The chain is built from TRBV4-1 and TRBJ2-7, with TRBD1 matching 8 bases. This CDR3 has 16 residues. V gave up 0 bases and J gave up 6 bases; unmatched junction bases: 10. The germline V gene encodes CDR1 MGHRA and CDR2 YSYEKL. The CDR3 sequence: CASSQEAPQGASEQYF. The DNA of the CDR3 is TGCGCCAGCAGCCAAGAGGCCCCCCAGGGGGCTAGCGAGCAGTACTTC.

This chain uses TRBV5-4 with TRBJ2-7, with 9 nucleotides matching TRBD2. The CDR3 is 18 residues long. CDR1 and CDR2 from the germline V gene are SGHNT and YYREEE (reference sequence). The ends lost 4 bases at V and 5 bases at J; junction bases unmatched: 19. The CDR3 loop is CASSQEGVAAGGPDEQYF. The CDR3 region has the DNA TGTGCCAGCAGCCAAGAGGGGGTAGCTGCGGGAGGGCCAGACGAGCAGTACTTC.

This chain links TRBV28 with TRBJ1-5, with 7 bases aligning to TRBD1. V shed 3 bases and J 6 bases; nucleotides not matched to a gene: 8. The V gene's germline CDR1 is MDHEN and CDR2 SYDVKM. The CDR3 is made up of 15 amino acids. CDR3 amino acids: CASSFSQTGSQPQHF. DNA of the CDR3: TGTGCCAGCAGTTTCTCTCAGACAGGGAGTCAGCCCCAGCATTTT.

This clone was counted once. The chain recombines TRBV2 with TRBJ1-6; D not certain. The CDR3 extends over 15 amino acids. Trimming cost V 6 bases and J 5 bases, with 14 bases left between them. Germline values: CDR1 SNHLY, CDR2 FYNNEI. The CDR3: CASSGIPGNNSPLHF. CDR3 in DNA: TGTGCCAGCAGCGGGATCCCCGGAAATAATTCACCCCTCCACTTT.

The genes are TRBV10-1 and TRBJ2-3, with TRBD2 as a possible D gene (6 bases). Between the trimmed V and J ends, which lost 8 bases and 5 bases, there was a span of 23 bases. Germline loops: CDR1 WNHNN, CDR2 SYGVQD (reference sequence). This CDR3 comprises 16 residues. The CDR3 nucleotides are TGCGCCAGCTCCCCCAGGCGGGGAGTGTCGAGAGATACGCAGTATTTT. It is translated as CASSPRRGVSRDTQYF.

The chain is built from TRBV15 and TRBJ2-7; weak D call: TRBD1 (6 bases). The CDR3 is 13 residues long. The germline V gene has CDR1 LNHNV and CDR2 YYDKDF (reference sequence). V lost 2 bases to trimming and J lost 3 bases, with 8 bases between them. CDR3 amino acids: CATSRSQGYEQYF. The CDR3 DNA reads TGTGCCACCAGCAGATCACAGGGCTACGAGCAGTACTTC. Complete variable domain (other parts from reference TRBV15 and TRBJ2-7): DAMVIQNPRYQVTQFGKPVTLSCSQTLNHNVMYWYQQKSSQAPKLLFHYYDKDFNNEADTPDNFQSRRPNTSFCFLDIRSPGLGDTAMYLCATSRSQGYEQYFGPGTRLTVT.

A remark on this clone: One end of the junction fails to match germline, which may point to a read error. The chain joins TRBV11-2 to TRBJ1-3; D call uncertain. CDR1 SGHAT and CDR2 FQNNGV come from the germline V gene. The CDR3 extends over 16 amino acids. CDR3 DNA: TGTGCCAGCAGCGTAGACAAGTTACTCTCTGGAAACACCATATATTTT. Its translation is CASSVDKLLSGNTIYF. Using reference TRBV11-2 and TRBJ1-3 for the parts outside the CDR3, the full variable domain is EAGVAQSPRYKIIEKRQSVAFWCNPISGHATLYWYQQILGQGPKLLIQFQNNGVVDDSQLPKDRFSAERLKGVDSTLKIQPAKLEDSAVYLCASSVDKLLSGNTIYFGEGSWLTVV.

The CDR3 region has the DNA TGTGCCAGCATCTCGGGGGCGGGGGGCCCCTACAATGAGCAGTTCTTC. This gives the protein CASISGAGGPYNEQFF. The chain recombines TRBV28 with TRBJ2-1, with 8 positions matching TRBD2. The CDR3 is 16 amino acids. V shed 7 bases and J 2 bases; nucleotides not matched to a gene: 10. Germline V gene sequence: CDR1 MDHEN, CDR2 SYDVKM.

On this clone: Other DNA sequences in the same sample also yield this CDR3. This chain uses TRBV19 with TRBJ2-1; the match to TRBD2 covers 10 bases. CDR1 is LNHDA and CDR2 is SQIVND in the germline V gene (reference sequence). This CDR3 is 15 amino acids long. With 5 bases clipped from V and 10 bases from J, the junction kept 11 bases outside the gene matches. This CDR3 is CASSASLAGVGEQFF. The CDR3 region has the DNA TGTGCCAGTAGTGCTAGCCTAGCGGGAGTGGGCGAGCAGTTCTTC.

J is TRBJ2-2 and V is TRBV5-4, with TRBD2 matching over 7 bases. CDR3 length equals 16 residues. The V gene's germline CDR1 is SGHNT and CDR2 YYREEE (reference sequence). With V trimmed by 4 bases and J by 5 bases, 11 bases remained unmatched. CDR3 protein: CASSPPAGVMTGELFF. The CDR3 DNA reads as TGTGCCAGCAGCCCCCCCGCGGGAGTGATGACCGGGGAGCTGTTTTTT.

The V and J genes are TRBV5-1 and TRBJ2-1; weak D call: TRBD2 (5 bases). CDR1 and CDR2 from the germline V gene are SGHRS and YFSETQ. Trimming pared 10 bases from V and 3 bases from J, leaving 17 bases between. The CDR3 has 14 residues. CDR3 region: CASSPRDLYNEQFF. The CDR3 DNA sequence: TGCGCCTCGAGCCCCCGGGATCTCTACAATGAGCAGTTCTTC.

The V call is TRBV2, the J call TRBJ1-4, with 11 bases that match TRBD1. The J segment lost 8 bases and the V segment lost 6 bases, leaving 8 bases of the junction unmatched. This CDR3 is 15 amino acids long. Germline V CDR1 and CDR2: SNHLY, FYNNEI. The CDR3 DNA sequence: TGTGCCAGCAGAAGGGACAGGGGGGTGATGGAAAAACTGTTTTTT. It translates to CASRRDRGVMEKLFF.

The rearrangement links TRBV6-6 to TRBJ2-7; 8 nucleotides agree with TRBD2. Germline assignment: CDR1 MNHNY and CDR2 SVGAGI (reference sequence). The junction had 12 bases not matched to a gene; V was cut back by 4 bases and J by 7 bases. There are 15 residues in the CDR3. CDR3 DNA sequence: TGTGCCAGCAGTTCCCCGCCTAGCGGGCCGGAGGAGCAGTACTTC. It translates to CASSSPPSGPEEQYF.

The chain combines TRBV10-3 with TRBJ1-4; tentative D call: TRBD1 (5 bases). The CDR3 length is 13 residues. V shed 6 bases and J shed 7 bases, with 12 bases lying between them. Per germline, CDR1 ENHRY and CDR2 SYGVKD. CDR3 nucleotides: TGTGCCATCAGGGCCAGGGAGGGTGAAAAACTGTTTTTT. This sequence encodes CAIRAREGEKLFF.